Below, 10 T cell receptor beta chains from the same sample are listed, as sequenced in a study of PD-L1 blockade in urothelial cancer. Produced via immunoSEQ multiplex PCR; TCRdb's table is partial and in-frame only. The sample has 45,000 to 60,000 clones; 85% are singletons. Time point specified: pretreatment peripheral blood. Sequenced material: PBMCs, taken around atezolizumab (anti-PD-L1) treatment. Receptors originate from a man in his 70s with urothelial cancer.

The gene calls are TRBV13 and TRBJ2-3; a weak D match, TRBD2 (6 bases). The CDR3 has 14 amino acids. Trimming removed 10 bases at V and 1 base at J, with 15 bases between. CDR1 and CDR2 (germline): PRHDT, FYEKMQ (reference sequence). This CDR3 reads CATRRASGTDTQYF. For the CDR3, the DNA is TGTGCCACCAGGCGGGCTAGCGGCACAGATACGCAGTATTTT.

The rearrangement joins TRBV5-5 to TRBJ2-7, with D tentatively TRBD1 (5 bases). In germline, CDR1 is SGHKS, CDR2 YYEKEE (reference sequence). CDR3 length equals 16 residues. The V end lost 2 bases, the J end lost 3 bases, and 18 bases lay between the germline ends. CDR3 in DNA: TGTGCCAGCAGCTTTGCAGATGACAGTCGATACTACGAGCAGTACTTC. Protein product: CASSFADDSRYYEQYF.

The chain has TRBV27 and TRBJ1-5; possibly TRBD1 for D (6 bases). There are 14 residues in the CDR3. Germline-derived CDR1 and CDR2 are MNHEY and SMNVEV (reference sequence). Trimming took off 4 bases at V and 5 bases at J, with 12 bases between the two ends. The CDR3 sequence: CASSYGGGDQPQHF. The CDR3 DNA sequence: TGTGCCAGCAGTTATGGGGGGGGCGATCAGCCCCAGCATTTT.

This chain connects TRBV6-5 to TRBJ2-6, with D possibly being TRBD2 (6 bases). Germline V gene lookup returns CDR1 MNHEY and CDR2 SVGAGI. This CDR3 contains 16 residues. V dropped 2 bases and J dropped 0 bases, with 8 bases sitting between them. The chain's CDR3 is CASSYAGGSGANVLTF. Here the CDR3 DNA reads TGTGCCAGCAGTTACGCCGGGGGCTCTGGGGCCAACGTCCTGACTTTC.

The chain is built from TRBV29-1 and TRBJ1-2; the match to TRBD1 covers 8 bases. CDR1 and CDR2 (germline): SQVTM, ANQGSEA. This CDR3 is built from 15 residues. The V gene end was trimmed by 7 bases and the J gene end by 7 bases; junction bases not matched to a gene: 17. The CDR3 nucleotides read TGCAGCGAGGGGAGGGGAGACAGGGGCCCTGGTGGCTACACCTTC. It is translated as CSEGRGDRGPGGYTF.

This chain joins TRBV30 and TRBJ1-2, with 7 bases matching TRBD1. In germline, CDR1 is GTSNPN, CDR2 SVGIG (reference sequence). J lost 2 bases, V lost 4 bases, and 10 bases had no gene match. The CDR3 runs to 15 residues. This chain's CDR3 is CAWIDRAPRNYGYTF. For the CDR3, the DNA is TGTGCCTGGATCGACAGGGCCCCAAGAAACTATGGCTACACCTTC.

This clone has only a few counts. V gene TRBV21-1 combines with J gene TRBJ2-1; TRBD2, as called in the table, went unchecked against the DNA. TRBV21-1 is given as a pseudogene. The CDR3 is 16 residues long. The CDR3 DNA is TGTGCCAGCAGCAAAGTTTCTAGCGGGGGCTACAATGAGCAGTTCTTC. It yields the protein CASSKVSSGGYNEQFF.

The chain joins TRBV5-4 to TRBJ2-7, with D perhaps matching TRBD1 (5 bases). V lost 2 bases and J lost 3, with 15 bases in between. Germline V gene lookup returns CDR1 SGHNT and CDR2 YYREEE (reference sequence). The CDR3 length is 15 residues. CDR3 protein: CASSFSGQSYYEQYF. CDR3 DNA: TGTGCCAGCAGCTTTTCCGGACAATCGTACTACGAGCAGTACTTC.

The chain combines TRBV5-1 with TRBJ2-6; D ambiguous. CDR1 is SGHRS and CDR2 is YFSETQ in the germline V gene. The V gene lost 6 bases and the J gene lost 0 bases, with 13 bases spanning the gap. This CDR3 is built from 16 residues. In DNA, the CDR3 is TGCGCCAGCACCCCTGGTGGCCTCTCTGGGGCCAACGTCCTGACTTTC. Protein product: CASTPGGLSGANVLTF. The full variable domain, with the rest looked up from reference TRBV5-1 and TRBJ2-6, is KAGVTQTPRYLIKTRGQQVTLSCSPISGHRSVSWYQQTPGQGLQFLFEYFSETQRNKGNFPGRFSGRQFSNSRSEMNVSTLELGDSALYLCASTPGGLSGANVLTFGAGSRLTVL.

The V call is TRBV21-1, the J call TRBJ1-3; the table assigns TRBD1, which was not confirmed against the DNA. TRBV21-1 is annotated as a pseudogene. This CDR3 has 16 amino acids. CDR3 sequence (DNA): TGTGCCAGCAGCAAAGCGGAAGGGGCACTGGGAAACACCATATATTTT. Its protein product is CASSKAEGALGNTIYF.